The rows below give T cell receptor beta chains drawn from one sample of a study of cytomegalovirus exposure and HLA in healthy donors. Profiling relied on immunoSEQ multiplex PCR, and the TCRdb table lists in-frame clones only, not all of them. This table has 150,000 or so clones, 74% appearing once. Sequenced sample: PBMCs. The receptor source for this set is a man younger than 40 in good health and CMV-seronegative. CDR3s include the opening cysteine and the closing phenylalanine or tryptophan. D genes are given only for firm matches. Rows give clone size only sometimes, using once, few, many, or a class for an expanded clone.

j_gene: TRBJ1-2; d_gene: TRBD1; abundance: -; v_gene: TRBV29-1; CDR3aa: CSVAGTEDGYTF; CDR3nt: TGCAGCGTTGCCGGGACAGAGGATGGCTACACCTTC
j_gene: TRBJ2-7; d_gene: -; abundance: -; v_gene: TRBV19; CDR3aa: CASSLSGRYEQYF; CDR3nt: TGTGCCAGTAGTCTTTCCGGGAGATACGAGCAGTACTTC
j_gene: TRBJ2-1; d_gene: -; abundance: -; v_gene: TRBV2; CDR3aa: CASIKSRGSYNEQFF; CDR3nt: TGTGCCAGCATCAAGAGCCGGGGGTCCTACAATGAGCAGTTCTTC
j_gene: TRBJ2-3; d_gene: TRBD1; abundance: once; v_gene: TRBV5-1; CDR3aa: CASSWGTENADTQYF; CDR3nt: TGCGCCAGCAGCTGGGGGACAGAGAACGCAGATACGCAGTATTTT
j_gene: TRBJ2-2; d_gene: -; abundance: -; v_gene: TRBV7-6; CDR3aa: CASSLLTATGELFF; CDR3nt: TGTGCCAGCAGCTTGTTGACAGCCACCGGGGAGCTGTTTTTT
j_gene: TRBJ2-2; d_gene: -; abundance: -; v_gene: TRBV13; CDR3aa: CASSPGLNGELFF; CDR3nt: TGTGCCAGCAGCCCGGGACTTAACGGGGAGCTGTTTTTT
j_gene: TRBJ2-7; d_gene: TRBD1; abundance: -; v_gene: TRBV4-3; CDR3aa: CASSQGQGADEQYF; CDR3nt: TGCGCCAGCAGCCAGGGACAGGGAGCCGACGAGCAGTACTTC
j_gene: TRBJ2-7; d_gene: TRBD1; abundance: -; v_gene: TRBV30; CDR3aa: CAWRGPGQGSYEQYF; CDR3nt: TGTGCCTGGAGGGGCCCGGGACAGGGGTCCTACGAGCAGTACTTC
j_gene: TRBJ2-3; d_gene: TRBD2; abundance: -; v_gene: TRBV19; CDR3aa: CASRLAGAGTDTQYF; CDR3nt: TGTGCCAGTAGGCTAGCGGGGGCCGGCACAGATACGCAGTATTTT
j_gene: TRBJ2-3; d_gene: -; abundance: -; v_gene: TRBV11-2; CDR3aa: CASSIRGGSSTDTQYF; CDR3nt: TGTGCCAGCTCCATCCGAGGGGGATCTAGCACAGATACGCAGTATTTT
j_gene: TRBJ1-2; d_gene: -; abundance: -; v_gene: TRBV7-9; CDR3aa: CASSLAQAGYPGYTF; CDR3nt: TGTGCCAGCAGCTTAGCCCAGGCGGGGTACCCTGGCTACACCTTC
j_gene: TRBJ2-3; d_gene: TRBD2; abundance: few; v_gene: TRBV9; CDR3aa: CASTRSRGGDTQYF; CDR3nt: TGTGCCAGCACCCGCTCGCGGGGGGGGGATACGCAGTATTTT
j_gene: TRBJ2-7; d_gene: -; abundance: -; v_gene: TRBV5-6; CDR3aa: CASSKPSGTRLYEQYF; CDR3nt: TGTGCCAGCAGCAAACCCTCCGGGACACGGTTGTACGAGCAGTACTTC
j_gene: TRBJ2-7; d_gene: TRBD1; abundance: -; v_gene: TRBV7-3; CDR3aa: CASSLTSGTAHEQYF; CDR3nt: TGTGCCAGCAGCTTAACCTCCGGGACAGCCCACGAGCAGTACTTC
j_gene: TRBJ2-6; d_gene: -; abundance: -; v_gene: TRBV5-4; CDR3aa: CASSPRVPPSGANVLTF; CDR3nt: TGTGCCAGCAGCCCACGGGTCCCACCCTCTGGGGCCAACGTCCTGACTTTC
j_gene: TRBJ1-2; d_gene: TRBD1; abundance: -; v_gene: TRBV19; CDR3aa: CASNRDRGHGYTF; CDR3nt: TGTGCCAGTAACCGGGACAGGGGGCATGGCTACACCTTC
j_gene: TRBJ1-1; d_gene: TRBD1; abundance: -; v_gene: TRBV5-1; CDR3aa: CASRAGTGGGTEAFF; CDR3nt: TGCGCCAGCAGAGCCGGGACAGGGGGCGGCACTGAAGCTTTCTTT
j_gene: TRBJ1-5; d_gene: -; abundance: -; v_gene: TRBV2; CDR3aa: CASSDGDSNQPQHF; CDR3nt: TGTGCCAGCAGTGACGGGGATAGCAATCAGCCCCAGCATTTT
j_gene: TRBJ2-5; d_gene: -; abundance: few; v_gene: TRBV14; CDR3aa: CASSQDWAGPNQETQYF; CDR3nt: TGTGCCAGCAGCCAAGATTGGGCCGGTCCCAACCAAGAGACCCAGTACTTC
j_gene: TRBJ2-7; d_gene: -; abundance: -; v_gene: TRBV10-3; CDR3aa: CAISETGRERLYEQYF; CDR3nt: TGTGCCATCAGTGAAACCGGCAGGGAAAGGCTCTACGAGCAGTACTTC
j_gene: TRBJ1-1; d_gene: -; abundance: -; v_gene: TRBV28; CDR3aa: CATQWGGHTEAFF; CDR3nt: TGTGCCACCCAATGGGGGGGGCACACTGAAGCTTTCTTT
j_gene: TRBJ2-3; d_gene: TRBD1; abundance: few; v_gene: TRBV5-1; CDR3aa: CASSRGQASASTDTQYF; CDR3nt: TGCGCCAGCAGCAGAGGACAGGCCAGTGCTAGCACAGATACGCAGTATTTT
j_gene: TRBJ2-7; d_gene: -; abundance: once; v_gene: TRBV19; CDR3aa: CASGSAYEQYF; CDR3nt: TGTGCCAGCGGTTCAGCGTACGAGCAGTACTTC
j_gene: TRBJ1-6; d_gene: TRBD1; abundance: -; v_gene: TRBV19; CDR3aa: CASSMGDRNSPLHF; CDR3nt: TGTGCCAGTAGTATGGGGGACAGAAATTCACCCCTCCACTTT
j_gene: TRBJ1-2; d_gene: TRBD1; abundance: -; v_gene: TRBV5-1; CDR3aa: CASSFRTGEGYTF; CDR3nt: TGCGCCAGCAGCTTCAGGACAGGGGAAGGCTACACCTTC
j_gene: TRBJ2-1; d_gene: -; abundance: once; v_gene: TRBV10-3; CDR3aa: CAISESQLLYNEQFF; CDR3nt: TGTGCCATCAGTGAGTCGCAACTTCTCTACAATGAGCAGTTCTTC
j_gene: TRBJ2-3; d_gene: -; abundance: -; v_gene: TRBV6-5; CDR3aa: CASTRLGGLTDTQYF; CDR3nt: TGTGCCAGCACCCGGCTTGGGGGCCTCACAGATACGCAGTATTTT
j_gene: TRBJ2-7; d_gene: -; abundance: -; v_gene: TRBV5-1; CDR3aa: CASSLTGSQDEQYF; CDR3nt: TGCGCCAGCAGCCTGACCGGGAGCCAGGACGAGCAGTACTTC